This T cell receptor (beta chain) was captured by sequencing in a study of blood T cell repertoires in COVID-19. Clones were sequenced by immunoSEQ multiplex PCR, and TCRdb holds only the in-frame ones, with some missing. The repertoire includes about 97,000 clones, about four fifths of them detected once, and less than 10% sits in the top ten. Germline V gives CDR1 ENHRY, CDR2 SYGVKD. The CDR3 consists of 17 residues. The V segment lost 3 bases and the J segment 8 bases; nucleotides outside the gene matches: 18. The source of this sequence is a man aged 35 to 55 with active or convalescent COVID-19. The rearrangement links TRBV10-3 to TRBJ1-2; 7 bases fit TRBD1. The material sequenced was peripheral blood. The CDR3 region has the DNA TGTGCCATCAGTGATCCGAGAGTACAGGGGAGGTTAGAAGGCTACACCTTC. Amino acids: CAISDPRVQGRLEGYTF.